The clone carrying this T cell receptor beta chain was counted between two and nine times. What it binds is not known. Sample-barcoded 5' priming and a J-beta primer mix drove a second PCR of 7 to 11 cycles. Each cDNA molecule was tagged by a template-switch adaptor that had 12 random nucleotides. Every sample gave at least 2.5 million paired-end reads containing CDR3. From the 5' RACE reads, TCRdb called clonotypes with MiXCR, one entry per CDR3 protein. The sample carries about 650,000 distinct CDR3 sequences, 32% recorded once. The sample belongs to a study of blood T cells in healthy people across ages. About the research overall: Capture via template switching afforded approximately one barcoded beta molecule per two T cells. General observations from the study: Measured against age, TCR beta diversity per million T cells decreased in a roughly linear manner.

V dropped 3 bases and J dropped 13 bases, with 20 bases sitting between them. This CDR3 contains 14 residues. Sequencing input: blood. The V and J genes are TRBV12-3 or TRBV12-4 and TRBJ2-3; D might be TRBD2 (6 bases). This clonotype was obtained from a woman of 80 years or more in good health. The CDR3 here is CASSFSGSTDAEYF. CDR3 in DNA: TGTGCCAGCAGTTTCTCCGGGAGCACAGATGCGGAGTATTTT.